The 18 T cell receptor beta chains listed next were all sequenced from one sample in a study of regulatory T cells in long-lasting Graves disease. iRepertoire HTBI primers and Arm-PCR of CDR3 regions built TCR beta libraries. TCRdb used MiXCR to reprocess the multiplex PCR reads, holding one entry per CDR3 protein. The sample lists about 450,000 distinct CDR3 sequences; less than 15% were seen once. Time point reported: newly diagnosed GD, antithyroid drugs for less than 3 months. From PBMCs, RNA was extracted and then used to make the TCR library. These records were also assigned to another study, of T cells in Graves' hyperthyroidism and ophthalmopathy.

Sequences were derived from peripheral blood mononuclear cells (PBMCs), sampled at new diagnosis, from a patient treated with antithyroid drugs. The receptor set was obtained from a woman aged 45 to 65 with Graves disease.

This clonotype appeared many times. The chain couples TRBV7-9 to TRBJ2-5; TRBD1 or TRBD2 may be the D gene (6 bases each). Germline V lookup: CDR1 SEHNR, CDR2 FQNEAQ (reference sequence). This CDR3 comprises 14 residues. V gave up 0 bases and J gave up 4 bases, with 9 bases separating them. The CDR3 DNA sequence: TGTGCCAGCAGCTTAGCACAGGGAGGAGAGACCCAGTACTTC. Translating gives CASSLAQGGETQYF.

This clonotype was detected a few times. The CDR3 here is CSAPSVSYEQYF. As DNA, the CDR3 is TGCAGTGCGCCTAGCGTCTCCTACGAGCAGTACTTC. The chain is built from TRBV20-1 and TRBJ2-7; the D gene is possibly TRBD2 (6 bases). The CDR3 totals 12 residues. The germline gives CDR1 DFQATT, CDR2 SNEGSKA (reference sequence). Trimming took off 6 bases at V and 0 bases at J, with 9 bases between the two ends.

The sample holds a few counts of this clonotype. CDR3 nucleotides: TGTGCCAGCAGCCCCAGTTCTCCGGGACACGGGATTTACTATGGCTACACCTTC. This translates into CASSPSSPGHGIYYGYTF. The chain carries TRBV3-1 and TRBJ1-2; the D gene is possibly TRBD1 (6 bases). Looked up from germline, CDR1 is LGHDT and CDR2 is YNNKEL (reference sequence). This CDR3 contains 18 residues. V was shortened by 4 bases and J by 3 bases, with 24 bases between the two germline ends.

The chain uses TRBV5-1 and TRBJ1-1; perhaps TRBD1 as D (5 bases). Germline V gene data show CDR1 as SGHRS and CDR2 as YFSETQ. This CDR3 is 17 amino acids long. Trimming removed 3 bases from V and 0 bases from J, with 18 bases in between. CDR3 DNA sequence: TGCGCCAGCAGCTGGGGGGTACAGAATTATATGAACACTGAAGCTTTCTTT. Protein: CASSWGVQNYMNTEAFF.

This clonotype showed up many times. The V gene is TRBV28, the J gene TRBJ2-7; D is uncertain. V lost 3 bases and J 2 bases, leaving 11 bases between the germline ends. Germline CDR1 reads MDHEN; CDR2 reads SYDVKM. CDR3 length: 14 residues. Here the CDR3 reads CASSFWERAYEQYF. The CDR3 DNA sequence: TGTGCCAGCAGTTTCTGGGAAAGGGCCTACGAGCAGTACTTC.

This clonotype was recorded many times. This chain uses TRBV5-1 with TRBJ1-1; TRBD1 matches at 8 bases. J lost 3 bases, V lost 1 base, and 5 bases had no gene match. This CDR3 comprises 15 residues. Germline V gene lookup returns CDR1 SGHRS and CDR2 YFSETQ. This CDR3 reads CASSLSTGGYTEAFF. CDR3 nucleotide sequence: TGCGCCAGCAGCTTGTCTACAGGGGGATACACTGAAGCTTTCTTT.

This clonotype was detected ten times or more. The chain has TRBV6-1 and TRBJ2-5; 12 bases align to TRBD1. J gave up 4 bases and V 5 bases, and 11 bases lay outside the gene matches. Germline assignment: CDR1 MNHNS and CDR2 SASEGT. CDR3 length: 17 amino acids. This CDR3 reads CASSTSPGTGGGETQYF. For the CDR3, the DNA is TGTGCCAGCAGTACCAGTCCCGGGACAGGGGGCGGAGAGACCCAGTACTTC.

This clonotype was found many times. CDR3 loop: CASSYQGENTEAFF. Here the CDR3 DNA reads TGTGCCAGCAGTTACCAGGGGGAAAACACTGAAGCTTTCTTT. This sequence joins TRBV6-9 and TRBJ1-1; 7 nucleotides line up with TRBD1. Germline V gene lookup returns CDR1 MNHGY and CDR2 SVAAGI. With 3 bases clipped from V and 2 bases from J, the junction kept 3 bases outside the gene matches. This CDR3 region has 14 residues.

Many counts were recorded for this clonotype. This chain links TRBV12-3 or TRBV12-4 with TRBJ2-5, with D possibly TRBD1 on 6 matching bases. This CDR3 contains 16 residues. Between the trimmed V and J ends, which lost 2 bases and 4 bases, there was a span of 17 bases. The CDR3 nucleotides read TGTGCCAGCAGTTTACGAGGACAGAATTCGGGAGAGACCCAGTACTTC. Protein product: CASSLRGQNSGETQYF.

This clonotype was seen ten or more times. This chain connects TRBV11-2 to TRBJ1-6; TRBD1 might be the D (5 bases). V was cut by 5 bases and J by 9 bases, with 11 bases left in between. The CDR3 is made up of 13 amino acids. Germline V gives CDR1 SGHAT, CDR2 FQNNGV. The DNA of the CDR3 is TGTGCCAGCAGCCCCGGCGGGGGTTCACCCCTCCACTTT. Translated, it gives CASSPGGGSPLHF.

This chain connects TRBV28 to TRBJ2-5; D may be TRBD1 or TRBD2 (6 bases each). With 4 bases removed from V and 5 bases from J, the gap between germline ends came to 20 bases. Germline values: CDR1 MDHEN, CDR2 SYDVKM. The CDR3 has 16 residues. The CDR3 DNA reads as TGTGCCAGCAGTTCGCCGTACAGGGCGGAGGGGGAGACCCAGTACTTC. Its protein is CASSSPYRAEGETQYF.

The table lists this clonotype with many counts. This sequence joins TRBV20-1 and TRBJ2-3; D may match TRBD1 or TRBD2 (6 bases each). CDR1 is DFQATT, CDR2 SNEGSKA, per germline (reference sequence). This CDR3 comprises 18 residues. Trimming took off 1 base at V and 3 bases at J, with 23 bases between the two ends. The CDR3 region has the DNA TGCAGTGCTAGAGGGGTCTGGGGCCAAGGGGGGCGGACAGATACGCAGTATTTT. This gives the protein CSARGVWGQGGRTDTQYF.

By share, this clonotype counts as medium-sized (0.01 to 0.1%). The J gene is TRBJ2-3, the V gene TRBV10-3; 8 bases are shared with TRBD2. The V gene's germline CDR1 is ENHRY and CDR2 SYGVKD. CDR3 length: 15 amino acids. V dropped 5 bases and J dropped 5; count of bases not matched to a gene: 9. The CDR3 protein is CAISIAGSSQDTQYF. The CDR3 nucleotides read TGTGCCATCAGTATAGCGGGAAGTAGTCAAGATACGCAGTATTTT.

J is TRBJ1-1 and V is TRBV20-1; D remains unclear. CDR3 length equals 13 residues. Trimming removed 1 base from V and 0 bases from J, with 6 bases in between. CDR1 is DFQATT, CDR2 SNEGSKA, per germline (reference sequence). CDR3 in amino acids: CSARATMNTEAFF. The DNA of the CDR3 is TGCAGTGCTAGAGCGACCATGAACACTGAAGCTTTCTTT.

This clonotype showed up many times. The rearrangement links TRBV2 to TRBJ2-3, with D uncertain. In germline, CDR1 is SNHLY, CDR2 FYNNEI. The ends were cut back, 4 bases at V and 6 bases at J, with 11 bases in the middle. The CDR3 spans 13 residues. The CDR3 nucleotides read TGTGCCAGCAGTGGCTACAGCGTTGATACGCAGTATTTT. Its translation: CASSGYSVDTQYF. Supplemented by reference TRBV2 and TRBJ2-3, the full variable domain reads EPEVTQTPSHQVTQMGQEVILRCVPISNHLYFYWYRQILGQKVEFLVSFYNNEISEKSEIFDDQFSVERPDGSNFTLKIRSTKLEDSAMYFCASSGYSVDTQYFGPGTRLTVL.

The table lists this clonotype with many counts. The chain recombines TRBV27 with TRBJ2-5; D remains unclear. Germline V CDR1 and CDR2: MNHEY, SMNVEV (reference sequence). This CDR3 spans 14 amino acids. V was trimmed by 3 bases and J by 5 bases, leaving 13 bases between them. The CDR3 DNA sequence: TGTGCCAGCAGTTTTTCGGGCCTGGGGGAGACCCAGTACTTC. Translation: CASSFSGLGETQYF.

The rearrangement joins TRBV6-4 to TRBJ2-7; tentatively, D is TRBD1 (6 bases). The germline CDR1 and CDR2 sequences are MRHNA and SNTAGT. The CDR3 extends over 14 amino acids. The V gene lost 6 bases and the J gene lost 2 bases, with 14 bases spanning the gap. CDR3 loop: CASRGTRGPYEQYF. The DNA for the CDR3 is TGTGCCAGCAGGGGGACAAGGGGTCCCTACGAGCAGTACTTC.

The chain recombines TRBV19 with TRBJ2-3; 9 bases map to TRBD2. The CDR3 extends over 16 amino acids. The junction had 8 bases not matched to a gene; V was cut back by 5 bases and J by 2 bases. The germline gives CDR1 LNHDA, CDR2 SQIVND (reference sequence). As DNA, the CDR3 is TGTGCCAGTAGTTCCCGACTAGCGGTCGTCACAGATACGCAGTATTTT. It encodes CASSSRLAVVTDTQYF.